The rows below give T cell receptor beta chains drawn from one sample of a study of post-analysis software for immune sequencing data. MiXCR was run by TCRdb on the PCR reads, yielding one entry per CDR3 protein. This sample has roughly 870,000 distinct CDR3 sequences, with about 50% found just once. Sequencing was carried out using blood. Receptor source: a girl under 18 with multiple sclerosis. The CDR3 runs from the conserved cysteine through the conserved F or W. A D gene is named only where the DNA matches it firmly. The size field is filled for only some rows; it gives once, few, many or a size class.

d_gene,v_gene,j_gene,abundance,CDR3nt,CDR3aa
TRBD2,TRBV4-1,TRBJ2-5,few,TGCGCCAGCAGCCAAGTAGGGACTAGCGGGAGTGGAGAGACCCAGTACTTC,CASSQVGTSGSGETQYF
-,TRBV7-9,TRBJ2-5,-,TGTGCCAGCAGCTTATCTTCCAGATTGGAGACCCAGTACTTC,CASSLSSRLETQYF
-,TRBV7-2,TRBJ2-5,-,TGTGCCAGCAGCCCGTACAGGGAGAAAGAGACCCAGTACTTC,CASSPYREKETQYF
-,TRBV5-5,TRBJ2-2,once,TGTGCCAGCAGCTTTAGCGGAGGGGAGACCGGGGAGCTGTTTTTT,CASSFSGGETGELFF
-,TRBV10-3,TRBJ1-5,-,TGTGCCATCAGTGAGTCACAGGATAGCAATCAGCCCCAGCATTTT,CAISESQDSNQPQHF
TRBD1,TRBV12-3/TRBV12-4,TRBJ1-4,-,TGTGCCAGCAGCGAGGGGACAGTCAATGAAAAACTGTTTTTT,CASSEGTVNEKLFF
-,TRBV4-1,TRBJ1-2,once,TGCGCTAGCAGCCAAGAAGCGGGCCCCACCGTCTATGGCTACACCTTC,CASSQEAGPTVYGYTF
-,TRBV5-1,TRBJ1-4,-,TGCGCCAGCAGCAGGGACCTTCCGGATAATGAAAAACTGTTTTTT,CASSRDLPDNEKLFF
-,TRBV6-1,TRBJ1-4,-,TGTGCCAGCAGTGAATGGCAAGTTAATGAAAAACTGTTTTTT,CASSEWQVNEKLFF
-,TRBV12-3/TRBV12-4,TRBJ2-7,-,TGTGCCAGCAGTACAGGGAAAGAGCGGTACTTC,CASSTGKERYF
TRBD2,TRBV5-1,TRBJ2-5,-,TGTGCCAGCAGCTTATCGACTAGCGGCCAAGAGACCCAGTACTTC,CASSLSTSGQETQYF
TRBD2,TRBV7-9,TRBJ2-7,-,TGTGCCAGCAGTCCCCACCCTTCCGAGCGGGGAAGCTCCTACGAGCAGTACTTC,CASSPHPSERGSSYEQYF
TRBD1,TRBV4-2,TRBJ2-7,few,TGTGCCAGCAGCCAAGAGAGGGACAGGGTTCACGAGCAGTACTTC,CASSQERDRVHEQYF
-,TRBV5-1,TRBJ1-2,-,TGCGCCAGCAGCTTGGAGAGGGCCGACTATGGCTACACCTTC,CASSLERADYGYTF
-,TRBV7-8,TRBJ2-5,few,TGTGCCAGCAGCTCTAAGATCCCGCAGCAACAAGAGACCCAGTACTTC,CASSSKIPQQQETQYF
-,TRBV6-5,TRBJ2-7,-,TGTGCCAGCAGCGGAAGAGGCCCCGTAGCCGAGCAGTACTTC,CASSGRGPVAEQYF
-,TRBV7-2,TRBJ1-2,-,TGTGCCAGCAGCTTAGCTATGGGGTCAGGGTTGTATGGCTACACCTTC,CASSLAMGSGLYGYTF
-,TRBV2,TRBJ2-5,-,TGTGCCAGGGGGACTTCACAAGAGACCCAGTACTTC,CARGTSQETQYF
TRBD2,TRBV3-1,TRBJ2-7,-,TGTGCCAGCAGCCCGGGGCCTTCGGGGGGGCCCTACGAGCAGTACTTC,CASSPGPSGGPYEQYF
TRBD1,TRBV10-3,TRBJ1-1,few,TGTGCCATCAGTCCTTTCGGTTTGACAGGGGGCAACACTGAAGCTTTCTTT,CAISPFGLTGGNTEAFF
TRBD2,TRBV11-2,TRBJ2-7,-,TGTGCCAGCAGCTTACAGCCTAGCGGGAGGGGTATCGAGCAGTACTTC,CASSLQPSGRGIEQYF
TRBD1,TRBV14,TRBJ1-6,once,TGTGCCAGCAGCCAAGATTGGTCCAGGGGGTCACCCCTCCACTTT,CASSQDWSRGSPLHF
-,TRBV11-2,TRBJ2-5,-,TGTGCCAGCGGCCGCCGGAATAGGGAGTGGGAGACCCAGTACTTC,CASGRRNREWETQYF
TRBD1,TRBV19,TRBJ2-7,-,TGTGCCAGTAGTCCGTGGACAGGGGGTAGCTCCTACGAGCAGTACTTC,CASSPWTGGSSYEQYF
TRBD1,TRBV2,TRBJ2-7,-,TGTGCCAGCAGTGAACGAGGACAGGGGACCTACGAGCAGTACTTC,CASSERGQGTYEQYF
-,TRBV21-1,TRBJ2-5,few,TGTGCCAGCAGCAAAGGCGCGCGGGATTCGAAGACCCAGTACTTC,CASSKGARDSKTQYF
-,TRBV5-1,TRBJ2-1,few,TGCGCCAGCAGCTTGGGTGGCTCGGGCTACAATGAGCAGTTCTTC,CASSLGGSGYNEQFF
-,TRBV10-3,TRBJ1-2,-,TGTGCCATCAGTGAGCAATCCAGGGGAGGCTACACCTTC,CAISEQSRGGYTF
-,TRBV6-5,TRBJ1-1,-,TGTGCCAGCAGAACAATCAGGGGTGTGAACACTGAAGCTTTCTTT,CASRTIRGVNTEAFF
TRBD2,TRBV4-1,TRBJ2-5,once,TGCGCCAGCAGCCGGACTAGCGGGGCTCTCGGTGAGCAGTACTTC,CASSRTSGALGEQYF
TRBD1,TRBV25-1,TRBJ1-2,-,TGTGCCAGCAGTGATGAAGGGGGCGCGAATGGCTACACCTTC,CASSDEGGANGYTF
-,TRBV7-2,TRBJ2-3,-,TGTGCCAGCAGCCCCATGGGAATCCCGGGCACAACGCAGTATTTT,CASSPMGIPGTTQYF
-,TRBV4-2,TRBJ2-3,few,TGTGCCAGCAGCCAACGTCCTTTGGGGGGAGGACCAGATACGCAGTATTTT,CASSQRPLGGGPDTQYF
-,TRBV12-3/TRBV12-4,TRBJ2-7,once,TGTGCCAGCAGTTTAAGTCGGGGGACGGGCCTCTACGAGCAGTACTTC,CASSLSRGTGLYEQYF
TRBD1,TRBV5-1,TRBJ1-1,-,TGCGCCAGCAGCATGGGACAGGCAGGGAACACCGAAGCTTTCTTT,CASSMGQAGNTEAFF
TRBD2,TRBV6-1,TRBJ2-3,-,TGTGCCAGCAGTAAACTCCCGGGACTACGGGATTTTTCAGATACGCAGTATTTT,CASSKLPGLRDFSDTQYF
-,TRBV5-1,TRBJ2-7,-,TGCGCCAGCAGCCCCAACAGGCTTTCCTACGAGCAGTACTTC,CASSPNRLSYEQYF
TRBD2,TRBV5-1,TRBJ2-1,-,TGCGCCATGAGGGATAGCGGGGGGGCCAGGGCCTACAATGAGCAGTTCTTC,CAMRDSGGARAYNEQFF
TRBD1,TRBV18,TRBJ1-5,-,TGTGCCAGCTCGCTCTCCGGGACAGGGAGCAATCAGCCCCAGCATTTT,CASSLSGTGSNQPQHF
TRBD1,TRBV20-1,TRBJ2-1,few,TGCAGTGCTAGGGGGACAGTGGCTGAGCAGTTCTTC,CSARGTVAEQFF
-,TRBV20-1,TRBJ2-5,once,TGCAGTGCTAGGATAACGGCAGGGACCCAGTACTTC,CSARITAGTQYF
-,TRBV30,TRBJ2-2,-,TGTGCCTGGACGTTATCGGGTTGGACCGGGGAGCTGTTTTTT,CAWTLSGWTGELFF
-,TRBV20-1,TRBJ1-2,few,TGCAGTGCCCCGGAGGGGACCTACACCTTC,CSAPEGTYTF
-,TRBV3-1,TRBJ2-1,few,TGTGCCAGCAGCTCAGGTCCACATTCCGATCAGCAGTTCTTC,CASSSGPHSDQQFF
-,TRBV14,TRBJ2-7,-,TGTGCCAGCAGCCAAACTCCGGGTTCCGGCTACGAGCAGTACTTC,CASSQTPGSGYEQYF
-,TRBV7-2,TRBJ2-7,-,TGTGCCTGCAGCTCAACGGGGCTCTACGAGCAGTACTTC,CACSSTGLYEQYF
-,TRBV12-3/TRBV12-4,TRBJ2-3,-,TGTGCCAGCAGTTTCGGGGTGACCGCAGATACGCAATATTTT,CASSFGVTADTQYF
TRBD1,TRBV10-2,TRBJ1-1,-,TGCGCCAGCAGGAGCTTTATTACAGGGGACCCTGAAGCTTTCTTT,CASRSFITGDPEAFF
TRBD1,TRBV27,TRBJ1-4,-,TGTGCCAGCAGTACCCGGGACAGTAATGAAAAACTGTTTTTT,CASSTRDSNEKLFF
-,TRBV7-2,TRBJ1-2,-,TGTGCCAGCAGCTTGTTGCTGGGTAGCTATGGCTACACCTTC,CASSLLLGSYGYTF
TRBD2,TRBV20-1,TRBJ2-3,-,TGCAGTGTGCCAAAACTACTAGCGGGGCTCACAGATACGCAGTATTTT,CSVPKLLAGLTDTQYF
TRBD2,TRBV15,TRBJ2-7,-,TGTGCCACCAGCAGGGCAAGTAGCGGGTTCTACGAGCAGTACTTC,CATSRASSGFYEQYF
TRBD2,TRBV7-3,TRBJ2-3,-,TGTGCCAGCAGCTCACTAGCGGAGGGGGCAGATACGCAGTATTTT,CASSSLAEGADTQYF
TRBD1,TRBV7-8,TRBJ2-5,-,TGTGCCAGCAGCTTGCGGGACAGGGGGCTGGAGACCCAGTACTTC,CASSLRDRGLETQYF